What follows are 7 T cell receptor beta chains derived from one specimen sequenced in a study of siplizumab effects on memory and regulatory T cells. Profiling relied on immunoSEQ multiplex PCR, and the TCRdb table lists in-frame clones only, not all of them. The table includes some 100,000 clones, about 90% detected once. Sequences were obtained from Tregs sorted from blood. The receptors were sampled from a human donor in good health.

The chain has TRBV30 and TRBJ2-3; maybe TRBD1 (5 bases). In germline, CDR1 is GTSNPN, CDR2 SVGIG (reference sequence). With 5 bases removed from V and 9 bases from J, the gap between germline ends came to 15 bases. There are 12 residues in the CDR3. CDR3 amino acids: CAWSTDIRTQYF. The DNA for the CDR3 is TGTGCCTGGTCGACGGACATTAGGACGCAGTATTTT.

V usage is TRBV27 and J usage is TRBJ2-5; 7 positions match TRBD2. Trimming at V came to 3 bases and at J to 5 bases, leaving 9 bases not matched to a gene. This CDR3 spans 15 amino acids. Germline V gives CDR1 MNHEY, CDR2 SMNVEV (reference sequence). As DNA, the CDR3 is TGTGCCAGCAGTTTCGGGGCGGGAGCCCAGGAGACCCAGTACTTC. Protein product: CASSFGAGAQETQYF.

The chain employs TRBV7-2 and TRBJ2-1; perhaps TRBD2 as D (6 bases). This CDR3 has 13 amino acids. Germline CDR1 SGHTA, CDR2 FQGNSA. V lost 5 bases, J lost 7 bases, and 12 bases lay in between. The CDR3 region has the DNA TGTGCCAGCAGCAAGGGACTTCAGAATGAGCAGTTCTTC. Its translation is CASSKGLQNEQFF. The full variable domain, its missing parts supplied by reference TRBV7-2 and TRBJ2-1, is GAGVSQSPSNKVTEKGKDVELRCDPISGHTALYWYRQSLGQGLEFLIYFQGNSAPDKSGLPSDRFSAERTGGSVSTLTIQRTQQEDSAVYLCASSKGLQNEQFFGPGTRLTVL.

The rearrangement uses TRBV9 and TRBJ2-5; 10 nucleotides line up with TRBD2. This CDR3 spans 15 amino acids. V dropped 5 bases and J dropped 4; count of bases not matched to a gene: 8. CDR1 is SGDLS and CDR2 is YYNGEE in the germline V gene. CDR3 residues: CASSLAGASGETQYF. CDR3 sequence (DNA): TGTGCCAGCAGTCTAGCGGGAGCAAGTGGAGAGACCCAGTACTTC. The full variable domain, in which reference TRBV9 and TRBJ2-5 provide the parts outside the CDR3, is DSGVTQTPKHLITATGQRVTLRCSPRSGDLSVYWYQQSLDQGLQFLIQYYNGEERAKGNILERFSAQQFPDLHSELNLSSLELGDSALYFCASSLAGASGETQYFGPGTRLLVL.

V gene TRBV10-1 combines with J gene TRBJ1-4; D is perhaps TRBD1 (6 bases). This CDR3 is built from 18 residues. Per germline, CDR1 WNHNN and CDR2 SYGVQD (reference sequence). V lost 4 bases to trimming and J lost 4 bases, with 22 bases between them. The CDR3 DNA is TGCGCCAGCAGTGGAGGAACTTCGGCGGGGGCTGGTAATGAAAAACTGTTTTTT. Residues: CASSGGTSAGAGNEKLFF.

The chain's CDR3 is CASSFLRLAGTTDTQYF. The CDR3 DNA reads TGTGCCAGCAGTTTTTTAAGACTAGCGGGAACCACAGATACGCAGTATTTT. This chain joins TRBV27 and TRBJ2-3, with 11 bases aligning to TRBD2. The CDR3 totals 17 residues. The V and J ends lost 3 bases and 2 bases, in that order; junction bases with no gene match: 7. Germline loops: CDR1 MNHEY, CDR2 SMNVEV (reference sequence).

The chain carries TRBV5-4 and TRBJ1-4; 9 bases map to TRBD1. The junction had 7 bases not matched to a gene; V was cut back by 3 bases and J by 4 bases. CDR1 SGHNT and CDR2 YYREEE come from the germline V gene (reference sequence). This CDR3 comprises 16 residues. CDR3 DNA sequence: TGTGCCAGCAGCTATACCCGGGACAGGGTTAATGAAAAACTGTTTTTT. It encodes CASSYTRDRVNEKLFF.